This TCR beta chain was found in a study of T cells in Graves' hyperthyroidism and ophthalmopathy. Study information: Initial diagnosis, before any treatment, was when peripheral blood was collected.

This clonotype was observed many times. No antigen is known for it. The study's findings and limits: A 13 V-J signature model discriminated ophthalmopathy versus stable hyperthyroidism.

Germline V gives CDR1 LGHNT, CDR2 FRNRAP. The V segment lost 0 bases and the J segment 4 bases; nucleotides outside the gene matches: 6. This CDR3 has 16 amino acids. The diagnoses drew upon clinical symptoms, serum thyroxine and TRAb, thyroid ultrasound and orbital computed tomography. The investigators amplified TCR beta CDR3 regions from RNA transcripts. The study used the HTBI primer set for a first-round RT-PCR of the TCR CDR3. TCRdb analysed the multiplex PCR reads with MiXCR anew, one entry per CDR3 protein. The sample shows under 350,000 distinct CDR3 sequences, about a sixth of them seen only once.

The TCR sequence derives from a woman in her sixties or seventies with Graves' ophthalmopathy. The rearrangement uses TRBV12-5 and TRBJ1-2, with 9 nucleotides matching TRBD1. The specimen was blood. CDR3 coding DNA: TGTGCTAGTGGTTTGGTACCGGGACAGGGAAGCTATGGCTACACCTTC. It yields the protein CASGLVPGQGSYGYTF. The full variable domain, its missing parts supplied by reference TRBV12-5 and TRBJ1-2, is DARVTQTPRHKVTEMGQEVTMRCQPILGHNTVFWYRQTMMQGLELLAYFRNRAPLDDSGMPKDRFSAEMPDATLATLKIQPSEPRDSAVYFCASGLVPGQGSYGYTFGSGTRLTVV.